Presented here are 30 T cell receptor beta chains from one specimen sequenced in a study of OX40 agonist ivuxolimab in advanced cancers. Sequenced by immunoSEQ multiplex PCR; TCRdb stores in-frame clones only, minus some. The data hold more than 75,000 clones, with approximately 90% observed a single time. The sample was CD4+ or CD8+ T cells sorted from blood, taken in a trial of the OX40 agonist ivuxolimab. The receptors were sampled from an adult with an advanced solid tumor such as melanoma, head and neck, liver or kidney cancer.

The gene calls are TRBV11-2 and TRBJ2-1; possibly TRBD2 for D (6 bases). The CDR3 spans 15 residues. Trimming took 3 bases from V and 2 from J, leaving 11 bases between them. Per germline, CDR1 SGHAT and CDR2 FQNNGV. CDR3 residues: CASSLGGYTYNEQFF. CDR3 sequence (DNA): TGTGCCAGCAGCTTGGGGGGTTACACCTACAATGAGCAGTTCTTC.

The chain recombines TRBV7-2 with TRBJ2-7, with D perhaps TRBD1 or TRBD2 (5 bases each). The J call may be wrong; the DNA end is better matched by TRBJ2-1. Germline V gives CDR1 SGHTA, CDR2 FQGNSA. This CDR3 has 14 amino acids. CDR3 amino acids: CASSYLGTWGEQFF. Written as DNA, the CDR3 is TGTGCCAGCAGCTACCTCGGGACCTGGGGTGAGCAGTTCTTC.

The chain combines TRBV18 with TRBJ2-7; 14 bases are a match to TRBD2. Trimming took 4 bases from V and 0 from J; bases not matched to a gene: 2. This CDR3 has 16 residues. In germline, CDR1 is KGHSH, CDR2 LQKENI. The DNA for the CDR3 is TGTGCCAGCTCACGACTAGCGGGAGGGCCCTCCTACGAGCAGTACTTC. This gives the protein CASSRLAGGPSYEQYF.

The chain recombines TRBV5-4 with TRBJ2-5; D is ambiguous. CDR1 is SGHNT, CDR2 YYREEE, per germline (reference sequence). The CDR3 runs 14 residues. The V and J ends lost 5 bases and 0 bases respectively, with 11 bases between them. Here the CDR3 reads CASSRGRDQETQYF. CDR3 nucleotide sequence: TGTGCCAGCAGTCGAGGACGGGACCAAGAGACCCAGTACTTC.

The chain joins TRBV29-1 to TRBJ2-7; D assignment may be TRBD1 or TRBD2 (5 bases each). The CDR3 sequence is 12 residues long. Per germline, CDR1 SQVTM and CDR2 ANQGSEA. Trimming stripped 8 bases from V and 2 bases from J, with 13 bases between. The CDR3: CSCGDGTYEQYF. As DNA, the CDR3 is TGCAGCTGTGGGGACGGTACCTACGAGCAGTACTTC.

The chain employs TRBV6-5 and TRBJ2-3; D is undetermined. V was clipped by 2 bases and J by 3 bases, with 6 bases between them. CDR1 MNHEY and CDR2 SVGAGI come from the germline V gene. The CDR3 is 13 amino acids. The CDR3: CASSYKETDTQYF. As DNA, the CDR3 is TGTGCCAGCAGTTACAAGGAAACAGATACGCAGTATTTT.

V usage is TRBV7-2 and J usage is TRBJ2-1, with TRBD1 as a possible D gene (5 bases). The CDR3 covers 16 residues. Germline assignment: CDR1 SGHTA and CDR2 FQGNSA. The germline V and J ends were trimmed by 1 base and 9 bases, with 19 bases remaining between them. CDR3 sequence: CASSLVVGQGLSEQFF. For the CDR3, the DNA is TGTGCCAGCAGCTTAGTTGTAGGCCAGGGTCTGAGTGAGCAGTTCTTC. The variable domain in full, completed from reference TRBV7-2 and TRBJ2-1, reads GAGVSQSPSNKVTEKGKDVELRCDPISGHTALYWYRQSLGQGLEFLIYFQGNSAPDKSGLPSDRFSAERTGGSVSTLTIQRTQQEDSAVYLCASSLVVGQGLSEQFFGPGTRLTVL.

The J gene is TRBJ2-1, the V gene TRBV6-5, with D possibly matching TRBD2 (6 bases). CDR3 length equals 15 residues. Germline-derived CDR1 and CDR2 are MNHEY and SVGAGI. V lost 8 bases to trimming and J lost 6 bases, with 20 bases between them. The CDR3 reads CASRGTASVINEQFF. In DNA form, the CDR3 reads TGTGCCAGCCGGGGAACAGCTAGCGTCATCAATGAGCAGTTCTTC.

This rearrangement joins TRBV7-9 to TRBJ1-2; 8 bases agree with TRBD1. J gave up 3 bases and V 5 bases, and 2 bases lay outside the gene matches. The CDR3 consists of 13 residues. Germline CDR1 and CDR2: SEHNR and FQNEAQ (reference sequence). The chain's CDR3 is CASSTTGDYGYTF. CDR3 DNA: TGTGCCAGCAGCACGACAGGGGACTATGGCTACACCTTC.

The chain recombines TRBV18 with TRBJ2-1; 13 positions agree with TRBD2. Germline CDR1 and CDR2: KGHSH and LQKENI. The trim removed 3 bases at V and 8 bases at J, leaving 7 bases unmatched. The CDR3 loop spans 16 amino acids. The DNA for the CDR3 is TGTGCCAGCTCACCCGTTGGACTAGCGGGAGTCGATGAGCAGTTCTTC. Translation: CASSPVGLAGVDEQFF.

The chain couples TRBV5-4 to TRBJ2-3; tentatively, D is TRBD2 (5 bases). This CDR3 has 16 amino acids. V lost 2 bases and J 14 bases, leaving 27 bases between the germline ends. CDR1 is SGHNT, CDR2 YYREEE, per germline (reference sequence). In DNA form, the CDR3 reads TGTGCCAGCAGCTTCGACTATTCTGGAGGCAAAGTACGCAGGTATTTT. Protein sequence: CASSFDYSGGKVRRYF.

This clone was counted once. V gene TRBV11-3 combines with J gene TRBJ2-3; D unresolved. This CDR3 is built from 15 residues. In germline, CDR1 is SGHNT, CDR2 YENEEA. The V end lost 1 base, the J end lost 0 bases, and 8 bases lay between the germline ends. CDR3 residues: CASSLVGLSTDTQYF. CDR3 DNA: TGTGCCAGCAGCTTAGTCGGATTAAGCACAGATACGCAGTATTTT.

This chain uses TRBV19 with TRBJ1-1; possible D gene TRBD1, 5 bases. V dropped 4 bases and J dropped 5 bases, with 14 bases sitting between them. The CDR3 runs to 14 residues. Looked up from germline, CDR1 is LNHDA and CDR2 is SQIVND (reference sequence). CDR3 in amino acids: CASSTPGPPTEAFF. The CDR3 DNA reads TGTGCCAGTAGTACCCCGGGACCCCCAACTGAAGCTTTCTTT.

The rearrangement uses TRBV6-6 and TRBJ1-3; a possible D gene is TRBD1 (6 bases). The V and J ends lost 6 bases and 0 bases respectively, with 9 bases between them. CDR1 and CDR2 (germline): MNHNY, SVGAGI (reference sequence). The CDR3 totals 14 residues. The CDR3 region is CASRPTGSGNTIYF. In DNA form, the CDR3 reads TGTGCCAGCAGACCGACAGGCTCTGGAAACACCATATATTTT.

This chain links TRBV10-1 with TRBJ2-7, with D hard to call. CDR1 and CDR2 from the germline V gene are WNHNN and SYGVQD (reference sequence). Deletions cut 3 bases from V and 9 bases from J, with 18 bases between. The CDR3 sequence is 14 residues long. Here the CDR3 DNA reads TGCGCCAGCAGTGAAGACGGACCCCATCGTCGGCAGTACTTC. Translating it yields CASSEDGPHRRQYF.

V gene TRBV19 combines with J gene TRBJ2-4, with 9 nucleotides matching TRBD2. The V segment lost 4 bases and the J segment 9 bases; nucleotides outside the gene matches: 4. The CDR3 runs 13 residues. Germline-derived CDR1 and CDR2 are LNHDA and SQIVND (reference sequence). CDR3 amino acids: CASSSGRGGIQYF. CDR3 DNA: TGTGCCAGTAGTAGCGGGAGGGGAGGCATTCAGTACTTC.

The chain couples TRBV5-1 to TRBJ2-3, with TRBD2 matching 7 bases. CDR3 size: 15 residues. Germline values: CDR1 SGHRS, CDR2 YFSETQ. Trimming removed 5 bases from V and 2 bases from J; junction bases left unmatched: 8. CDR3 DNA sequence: TGCGCCAGCAGTTTTCAGGGACTAAACACAGATACGCAGTATTTT. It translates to CASSFQGLNTDTQYF.

The CDR3 DNA is TGTGCCAGCAGTTTTGGCCGGGGTAGGTACGAGCAGTACTTC. Translated: CASSFGRGRYEQYF. V and J are TRBV27 and TRBJ2-5; possibly TRBD2 for D (5 bases). Matching the DNA end better, TRBJ2-7 makes the J call doubtful. Germline CDR1 and CDR2: MNHEY and SMNVEV (reference sequence). This CDR3 region has 14 residues.

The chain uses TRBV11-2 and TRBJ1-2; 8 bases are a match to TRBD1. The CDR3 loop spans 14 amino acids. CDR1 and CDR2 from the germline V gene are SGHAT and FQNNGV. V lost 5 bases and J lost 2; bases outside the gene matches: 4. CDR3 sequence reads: CASSAGQGNYGYTF. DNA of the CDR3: TGTGCCAGCAGCGCAGGACAGGGAAACTATGGCTACACCTTC.

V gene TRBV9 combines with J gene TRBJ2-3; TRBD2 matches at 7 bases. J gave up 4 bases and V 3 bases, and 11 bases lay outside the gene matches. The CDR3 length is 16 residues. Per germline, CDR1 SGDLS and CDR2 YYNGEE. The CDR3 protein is CASSANRTSGADTQYF. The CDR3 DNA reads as TGTGCCAGCAGCGCAAACCGGACTAGTGGGGCAGATACGCAGTATTTT.

CDR3 loop: CASSPVPRYSNTEAFF. The CDR3 DNA follows: TGTGCCAGCAGTCCGGTCCCAAGGTACTCGAACACTGAAGCTTTCTTT. V gene TRBV27 combines with J gene TRBJ1-1; no firm D call. V was trimmed by 5 bases and J by 1 base, leaving 17 bases between them. Germline CDR1 reads MNHEY; CDR2 reads SMNVEV (reference sequence). The CDR3 loop spans 16 amino acids.

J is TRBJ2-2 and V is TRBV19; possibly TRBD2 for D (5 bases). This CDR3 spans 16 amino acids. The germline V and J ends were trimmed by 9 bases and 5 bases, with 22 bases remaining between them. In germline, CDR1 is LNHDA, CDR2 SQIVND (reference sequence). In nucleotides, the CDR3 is TGTGCCAGCATCCGGACTGGGAGAAACCCAACCGGGGAGCTGTTTTTT. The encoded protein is CASIRTGRNPTGELFF.

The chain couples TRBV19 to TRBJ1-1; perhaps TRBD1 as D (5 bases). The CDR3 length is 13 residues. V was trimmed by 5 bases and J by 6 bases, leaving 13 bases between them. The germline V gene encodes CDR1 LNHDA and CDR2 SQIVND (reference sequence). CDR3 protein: CASSAGRDAEAFF. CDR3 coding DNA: TGTGCCAGTAGTGCCGGGAGGGACGCTGAAGCTTTCTTT.

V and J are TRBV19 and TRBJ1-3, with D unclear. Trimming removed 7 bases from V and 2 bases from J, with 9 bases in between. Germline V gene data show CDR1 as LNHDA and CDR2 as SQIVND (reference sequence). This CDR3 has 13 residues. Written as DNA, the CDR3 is TGTGCCAGTATTCCGGCTCCTGGAAACACCATATATTTT. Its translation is CASIPAPGNTIYF.

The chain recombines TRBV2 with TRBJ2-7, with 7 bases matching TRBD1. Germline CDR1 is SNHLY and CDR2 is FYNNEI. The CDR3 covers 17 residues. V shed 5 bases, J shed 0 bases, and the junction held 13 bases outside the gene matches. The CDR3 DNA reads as TGTGCCAGCAGTCAGGACAGGCCCCCCAGGTCCTCCTACGAGCAGTACTTC. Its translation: CASSQDRPPRSSYEQYF.

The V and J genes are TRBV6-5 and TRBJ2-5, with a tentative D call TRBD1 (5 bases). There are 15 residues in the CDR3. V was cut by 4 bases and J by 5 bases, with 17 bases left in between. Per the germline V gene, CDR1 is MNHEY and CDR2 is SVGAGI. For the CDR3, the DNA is TGTGCCAGCAGTTCGGGTCAGGGTATGTTTGAGACCCAGTACTTC. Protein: CASSSGQGMFETQYF.

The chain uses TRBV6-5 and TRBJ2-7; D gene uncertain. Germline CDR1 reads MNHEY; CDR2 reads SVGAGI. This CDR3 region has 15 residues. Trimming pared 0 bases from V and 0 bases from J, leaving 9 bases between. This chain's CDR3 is CASSYSSADSYEQYF. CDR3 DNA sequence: TGTGCCAGCAGTTACTCTTCGGCCGACTCCTACGAGCAGTACTTC.

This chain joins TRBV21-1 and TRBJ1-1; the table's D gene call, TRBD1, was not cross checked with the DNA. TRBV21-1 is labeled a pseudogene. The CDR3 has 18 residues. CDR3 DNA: TGTGCCAGCAGCAAAGAGAGGAACAGGGGAAGGGGAAACACTGAAGCTTTCTTT. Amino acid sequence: CASSKERNRGRGNTEAFF.

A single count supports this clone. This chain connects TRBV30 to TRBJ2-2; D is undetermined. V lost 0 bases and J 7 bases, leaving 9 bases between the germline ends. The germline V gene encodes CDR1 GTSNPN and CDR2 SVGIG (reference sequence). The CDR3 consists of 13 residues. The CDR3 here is CAWSVGGNGELFF. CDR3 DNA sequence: TGTGCCTGGAGTGTTGGCGGTAACGGGGAGCTGTTTTTT.

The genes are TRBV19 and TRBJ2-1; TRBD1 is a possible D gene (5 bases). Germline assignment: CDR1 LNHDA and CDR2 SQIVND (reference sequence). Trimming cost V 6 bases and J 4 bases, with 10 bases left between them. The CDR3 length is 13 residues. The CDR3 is CASRPDSYNEQFF. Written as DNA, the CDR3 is TGTGCCAGTAGGCCCGACAGTTACAATGAGCAGTTCTTC.